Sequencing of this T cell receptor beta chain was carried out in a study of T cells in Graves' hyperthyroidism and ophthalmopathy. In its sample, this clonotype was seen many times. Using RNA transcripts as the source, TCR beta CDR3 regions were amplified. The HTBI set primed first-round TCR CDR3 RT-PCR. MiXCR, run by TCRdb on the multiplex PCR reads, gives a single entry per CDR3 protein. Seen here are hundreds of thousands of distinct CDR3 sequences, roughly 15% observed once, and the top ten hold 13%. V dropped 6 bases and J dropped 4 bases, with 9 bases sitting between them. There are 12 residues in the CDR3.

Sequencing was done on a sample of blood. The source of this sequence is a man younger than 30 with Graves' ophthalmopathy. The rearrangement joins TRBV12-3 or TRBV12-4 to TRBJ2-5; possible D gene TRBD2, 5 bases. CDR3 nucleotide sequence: TGTGCCAGCAGGATGGACTTAGAGACCCAGTACTTC. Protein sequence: CASRMDLETQYF.